One and the same sample provided the 15 T cell receptor beta chains below, sequenced in a study of blood T cells in healthy people across ages. Combining a sample-barcoded 5' primer with a J-beta primer mix, a second PCR ran for roughly 7 to 11 cycles. TCRdb reprocessed the 5' RACE reads with MiXCR, giving one entry per CDR3 protein. The data hold hundreds of thousands of distinct CDR3 sequences, with approximately 44% observed a single time. Sample: blood. The receptors stem from a man between 60 and 70 years old in good health.

This clonotype was observed a handful of times. V is TRBV10-3 and J is TRBJ2-7; D uncertain. The CDR3 has 14 amino acids. Between the trimmed V and J ends, which lost 2 bases and 2 bases, there was a span of 10 bases. Germline values: CDR1 ENHRY, CDR2 SYGVKD. CDR3 residues: CAISEQAGPYEQYF. The CDR3, as DNA: TGTGCCATCAGTGAGCAGGCAGGCCCCTACGAGCAGTACTTC.

The chain couples TRBV4-1 to TRBJ2-5; TRBD2 agrees at 8 bases. Unmatched junction bases numbered 7, after V lost 0 bases and J lost 4 bases. CDR1 MGHRA and CDR2 YSYEKL come from the germline V gene. The CDR3 spans 16 residues. The CDR3: CASSQDWAGGVETQYF. CDR3 DNA sequence: TGCGCCAGCAGCCAAGATTGGGCGGGAGGAGTAGAGACCCAGTACTTC.

The chain links TRBV1 to TRBJ2-5. TRBV1 is shown as a pseudogene. This CDR3 has 12 amino acids. CDR3 DNA: TGCACCATTCCACTCCGGCCGGAGACCCAGTACTTC. Amino acids: CTIPLRPETQYF.

The V and J genes are TRBV5-1 and TRBJ1-6; no clear D. This CDR3 is 15 amino acids long. V lost 3 bases to trimming and J lost 8 bases, with 15 bases between them. Germline loops: CDR1 SGHRS, CDR2 YFSETQ. The CDR3 DNA sequence: TGCGCCAGCAGCTGGGCCGGGAGTTTTGATTCACCCCTCCACTTT. Amino acids: CASSWAGSFDSPLHF.

The chain employs TRBV29-1 and TRBJ1-2; no clear D. The CDR3 is 10 residues long. Deletions cut 7 bases from V and 8 bases from J, with 11 bases between. Germline CDR1 is SQVTM and CDR2 is ANQGSEA. CDR3 sequence: CSANSGGYTF. The CDR3 nucleotides read TGCAGCGCAAACAGTGGGGGCTACACCTTC.

The J gene is TRBJ1-2, the V gene TRBV9, with TRBD1 matching 8 bases. The V and J ends lost 5 bases and 7 bases, in that order; junction bases with no gene match: 7. This CDR3 is 13 amino acids long. Per the germline V gene, CDR1 is SGDLS and CDR2 is YYNGEE. CDR3 sequence: CASSLQGAFGYTF. CDR3 in DNA: TGTGCCAGCAGTCTGCAGGGGGCGTTTGGCTACACCTTC. Full variable domain (outside the CDR3, taken from reference TRBV9 and TRBJ1-2): DSGVTQTPKHLITATGQRVTLRCSPRSGDLSVYWYQQSLDQGLQFLIQYYNGEERAKGNILERFSAQQFPDLHSELNLSSLELGDSALYFCASSLQGAFGYTFGSGTRLTVV.

This clonotype has a single count. This chain uses TRBV12-3 or TRBV12-4 with TRBJ2-3; 8 bases are shared with TRBD1. V was pared by 6 bases and J by 5 bases, with 25 bases of the junction left unmatched. This CDR3 contains 20 residues. Here the CDR3 DNA reads TGTGCCAGCAGGAACTCCCGAGACATACGAGGGACAGGATGGGGAGATACGCAGTATTTT. Its translation: CASRNSRDIRGTGWGDTQYF.

This clonotype was detected once. The J gene is TRBJ2-1, the V gene TRBV3-1; 7 bases map to TRBD2. CDR1 and CDR2 (germline): LGHDT, YNNKEL (reference sequence). The CDR3 sequence is 14 residues long. Trimming removed 4 bases from V and 5 bases from J; junction bases left unmatched: 5. CDR3 DNA sequence: TGTGCCAGCAGCCGTGGGCTAGCGGACAATGAGCAGTTCTTC. Its protein product is CASSRGLADNEQFF.

In this sample, this clonotype turned up a few times. The V and J genes are TRBV7-2 and TRBJ2-1; 13 bases are shared with TRBD2. Losses at the gene ends were 5 bases for V and 9 bases for J; bases not matched to a gene: 4. In germline, CDR1 is SGHTA, CDR2 FQGNSA. The CDR3 runs to 14 residues. The CDR3 DNA reads as TGTGCCAGCAGCCCACTAGCGGGGGGGCTTGAGCAGTTCTTC. Its translation: CASSPLAGGLEQFF.

J is TRBJ2-1 and V is TRBV7-3; 8 nucleotides agree with TRBD2. The CDR3 covers 13 residues. Germline values: CDR1 SGHTA, CDR2 FQGTGA. V was pared by 8 bases and J by 4 bases, with 4 bases of the junction left unmatched. The CDR3 bases are TGTGCCAGCGCGGGGGGCCCTTACAATGAGCAGTTCTTC. This translates into CASAGGPYNEQFF.

This rearrangement joins TRBV7-9 to TRBJ2-4; D tentatively fits TRBD1 or TRBD2 (6 bases each). The J call may be mistaken, given a closer DNA end match to TRBJ2-7. Germline assignment: CDR1 SEHNR and CDR2 FQNEAQ (reference sequence). The CDR3 totals 14 residues. Here the CDR3 reads CASSPYREAYEQYF. Written as DNA, the CDR3 is TGTGCCAGCAGCCCCTACAGGGAGGCCTACGAGCAGTACTTC.

This clonotype has just a few counts. The chain recombines TRBV12-3 or TRBV12-4 with TRBJ2-4; D might be TRBD2 (5 bases). V was clipped by 4 bases and J by 4 bases, with 17 bases between them. The CDR3 totals 16 residues. The chain's CDR3 is CASSSLVGRWKNIQYF. In DNA, the CDR3 is TGTGCCAGCAGTTCCTTGGTGGGGAGATGGAAAAACATTCAGTACTTC.

The chain couples TRBV20-1 to TRBJ2-3; 10 nucleotides agree with TRBD2. Germline assignment: CDR1 DFQATT and CDR2 SNEGSKA (reference sequence). The CDR3 extends over 14 amino acids. With V trimmed by 5 bases and J by 4 bases, 6 bases remained unmatched. This CDR3 is CSAAKRGGSDTQYF. In DNA, the CDR3 is TGCAGTGCTGCCAAGCGGGGGGGCTCAGATACGCAGTATTTT.

This clonotype was detected only a few times. The rearrangement links TRBV10-3 to TRBJ2-7; 8 bases are a match to TRBD2. Germline V CDR1 and CDR2: ENHRY, SYGVKD. The CDR3 is made up of 17 amino acids. Trimming removed 2 bases from V and 2 bases from J; junction bases left unmatched: 11. The CDR3 nucleotides are TGTGCCATCAGTGAGGAAAGTAGCGGGGTGAAAGCCTACGAGCAGTACTTC. The encoded protein is CAISEESSGVKAYEQYF.

In the case of this clonotype: A much larger clonotype is one base distant, so this may be a read error. The gene calls are TRBV7-9 and TRBJ2-1, with TRBD1 matching 7 bases. In germline, CDR1 is SEHNR, CDR2 FQNEAQ (reference sequence). The CDR3 length is 14 residues. The CDR3 loop is CASSQGDTNNGQFF. DNA of the CDR3: TGTGCCAGCAGCCAGGGGGACACCAACAATGGGCAGTTCTTC.